Below are 31 T cell receptor beta chains sequenced from a single sample in a study of blood T cell repertoires in COVID-19. Assay: immunoSEQ multiplex PCR; the TCRdb copy retains only in-frame clones and omits some. The table includes some 200,000 clones, about nine tenths detected once. What was sequenced was PBMCs or T cells enriched from blood (not recorded which). These receptors were collected from a man between 25 and 39 years old in a cohort exposed to, infected with or recovered from COVID-19 (not recorded which).

The CDR3 here is CASSLGSETNYGYTF. The CDR3 nucleotides read TGTGCCAGCAGCTTAGGGTCGGAGACTAACTATGGCTACACCTTC. The chain recombines TRBV7-6 with TRBJ1-2; no firm D call. Trimming shortened V by 1 base and J by 0 bases, and 9 bases separated the two germline ends. The CDR3 extends over 15 amino acids. In germline, CDR1 is SGHVS, CDR2 FNYEAQ.

The genes are TRBV3-1 (or the pseudogene TRBV3-2) and TRBJ2-7; D perhaps matches TRBD2 (6 bases). V was pared by 2 bases and J by 2 bases, with 10 bases between. This CDR3 has 14 amino acids. CDR1 is LGHDT and CDR2 is YNNKEL in the germline V gene (reference sequence). CDR3 in amino acids: CASSQMGEAYEQYF. CDR3 sequence (DNA): TGTGCCAGCAGCCAAATGGGGGAGGCCTACGAGCAGTACTTC.

The J gene is TRBJ2-5, the V gene TRBV11-2; 14 nucleotides line up with TRBD2. This CDR3 region has 16 residues. Germline loops: CDR1 SGHAT, CDR2 FQNNGV. V shed 3 bases and J 5 bases; nucleotides not matched to a gene: 5. CDR3 coding DNA: TGTGCCAGCAGCTTCGGGACTAGCGGGAGAGATGAGACCCAGTACTTC. Its translation: CASSFGTSGRDETQYF.

The rearrangement joins TRBV13 to TRBJ1-4, with D perhaps TRBD1 (5 bases). Between the trimmed V and J ends, which lost 2 bases and 0 bases, there was a span of 19 bases. Germline assignment: CDR1 PRHDT and CDR2 FYEKMQ (reference sequence). This CDR3 comprises 19 residues. The CDR3 is CASSLRFPGGRSTNEKLFF. CDR3 nucleotides: TGTGCCAGCAGCTTAAGATTCCCTGGGGGGAGATCAACTAATGAAAAACTGTTTTTT.

This clone was counted between two and nine times. The rearrangement links TRBV7-2 to TRBJ2-7; 8 bases line up with TRBD1. This CDR3 region has 18 residues. Trimming at V came to 1 base and at J to 1 base, leaving 12 bases not matched to a gene. CDR1 is SGHTA and CDR2 is FQGNSA in the germline V gene. Here the CDR3 DNA reads TGTGCCAGCAGCTTAGGCCTTAAAATAGGACAGGGATCCTACGAGCAGTACTTC. It yields the protein CASSLGLKIGQGSYEQYF.

V is TRBV4-1 and J is TRBJ2-3; TRBD2 matches at 10 bases. Trimming removed 0 bases from V and 5 bases from J; junction bases left unmatched: 2. Germline V lookup: CDR1 MGHRA, CDR2 YSYEKL. The CDR3 loop spans 15 amino acids. The chain's CDR3 is CASSQDRLAGDTQYF. CDR3 nucleotides: TGCGCCAGCAGCCAAGATCGACTAGCGGGAGATACGCAGTATTTT.

This chain joins TRBV2 and TRBJ1-2; D gene unclear. The CDR3 length is 14 residues. Trimming pared 10 bases from V and 1 base from J, leaving 16 bases between. Germline V gene sequence: CDR1 SNHLY, CDR2 FYNNEI. DNA of the CDR3: TGTGCCACCCCAGTTCGAGGAAATAACTATGGCTACACCTTC. This codes for CATPVRGNNYGYTF.

The rearrangement joins TRBV5-6 to TRBJ1-3; D uncertain. V shed 0 bases and J shed 0 bases, with 7 bases lying between them. CDR3 size: 15 residues. Germline V gives CDR1 SGHDT, CDR2 YYEEEE. The DNA of the CDR3 is TGTGCCAGCAGCTTGGCTCCCTACTCTGGAAACACCATATATTTT. It codes for CASSLAPYSGNTIYF. The full variable domain, in which reference TRBV5-6 and TRBJ1-3 provide the parts outside the CDR3, is DAGVTQSPTHLIKTRGQQVTLRCSPKSGHDTVSWYQQALGQGPQFIFQYYEEEERQRGNFPDRFSGHQFPNYSSELNVNALLLGDSALYLCASSLAPYSGNTIYFGEGSWLTVV.

This clone was found a few times. CDR3 in amino acids: CASSLESGGVQPQHF. The CDR3 nucleotides are TGCGCCAGCAGCTTGGAATCAGGGGGCGTTCAGCCCCAGCATTTT. V is TRBV5-1 and J is TRBJ1-5; 8 bases are shared with TRBD1. J was trimmed by 6 bases and V by 0 bases; bases with no gene match: 5. Germline V gene lookup returns CDR1 SGHRS and CDR2 YFSETQ. The CDR3 runs 15 residues. Drawing the rest from reference TRBV5-1 and TRBJ1-5, the complete variable domain is KAGVTQTPRYLIKTRGQQVTLSCSPISGHRSVSWYQQTPGQGLQFLFEYFSETQRNKGNFPGRFSGRQFSNSRSEMNVSTLELGDSALYLCASSLESGGVQPQHFGDGTRLSIL.

The chain couples TRBV10-3 to TRBJ2-5; D possibly corresponds to TRBD1 (5 bases). CDR1 and CDR2 (germline): ENHRY, SYGVKD. V gave up 0 bases and J gave up 2 bases, with 7 bases separating them. CDR3 size: 14 residues. CDR3 in DNA: TGTGCCATCAGTGAGTCGACAGTTCAAGAGACCCAGTACTTC. Encoded protein: CAISESTVQETQYF.

This chain links TRBV2 with TRBJ2-3; possibly TRBD2 for D (6 bases). Germline CDR1 SNHLY, CDR2 FYNNEI. The CDR3 runs to 13 residues. Trimming pared 6 bases from V and 2 bases from J, leaving 9 bases between. For the CDR3, the DNA is TGTGCCAGCAGGACTAGATCCACAGATACGCAGTATTTT. Translated, it gives CASRTRSTDTQYF.

The chain carries TRBV5-8 and TRBJ2-5, with a weak D call TRBD2 (6 bases). With 4 bases removed from V and 1 base from J, the gap between germline ends came to 17 bases. The CDR3 runs to 16 residues. Per the germline V gene, CDR1 is SGHTS and CDR2 is YDEGEE. Here the CDR3 reads CASSTGEAPVQETQYF. CDR3 bases: TGTGCCAGCAGCACGGGGGAGGCCCCTGTCCAAGAGACCCAGTACTTC.

The V and J genes are TRBV5-1 and TRBJ2-5, with a tentative D call TRBD1 (6 bases). Germline V gene sequence: CDR1 SGHRS, CDR2 YFSETQ. The CDR3 has 16 amino acids. Trimming removed 0 bases from V and 0 bases from J, with 12 bases in between. The CDR3 sequence is CASSLAGHRYQETQYF. The CDR3 coding sequence is TGCGCCAGCAGCTTGGCGGGACACCGTTACCAAGAGACCCAGTACTTC.

The CDR3 protein is CASRREQGGTEAFF. CDR3 DNA sequence: TGCGCCAGCAGACGAGAACAGGGGGGCACTGAAGCTTTCTTT. The chain uses TRBV5-1 and TRBJ1-1; 8 bases align to TRBD1. Unmatched junction bases numbered 7, after V lost 5 bases and J lost 4 bases. The CDR3 consists of 14 residues. CDR1 SGHRS and CDR2 YFSETQ come from the germline V gene.

This clone appeared once. The V call is TRBV9, the J call TRBJ2-7, with D possibly matching TRBD2 (5 bases). Germline-derived CDR1 and CDR2 are SGDLS and YYNGEE. This CDR3 has 13 residues. V lost 4 bases and J lost 2, with 10 bases in between. The CDR3 sequence is CASSPDSAYEQYF. CDR3 DNA sequence: TGTGCCAGCAGCCCTGATAGCGCCTACGAGCAGTACTTC.

The chain combines TRBV18 with TRBJ2-2; TRBD2 agrees at 13 bases. CDR3 length: 16 amino acids. V lost 3 bases, J lost 7 bases, and 5 bases stayed unmatched. CDR1 KGHSH and CDR2 LQKENI come from the germline V gene. The CDR3 loop is CASSPTSGRADGELFF. CDR3 nucleotides: TGTGCCAGCTCACCTACTAGCGGGAGGGCCGACGGGGAGCTGTTTTTT.

The chain uses TRBV7-8 and TRBJ2-7; maybe TRBD2 (6 bases). CDR1 is SGHVS, CDR2 FQNEAQ, per germline. V was cut by 5 bases and J by 3 bases, with 17 bases left in between. This CDR3 contains 15 residues. For the CDR3, the DNA is TGTGCCAGCAGCACCACTCGCGGGATTGGCTACGAGCAGTACTTC. It specifies CASSTTRGIGYEQYF.

The V call is TRBV6-4, the J call TRBJ2-1; 9 positions agree with TRBD2. The CDR3 runs 15 residues. Germline-derived CDR1 and CDR2 are MRHNA and SNTAGT. V dropped 5 bases and J dropped 8; count of bases not matched to a gene: 10. CDR3 loop: CASSLGLAGSDEQFF. In DNA, the CDR3 is TGTGCCAGCAGTCTGGGGCTAGCGGGAAGCGATGAGCAGTTCTTC.

This rearrangement joins TRBV7-9 to TRBJ2-3, with 11 positions matching TRBD2. This CDR3 is 17 amino acids long. Germline loops: CDR1 SEHNR, CDR2 FQNEAQ (reference sequence). After removal of 5 bases from V and 1 base from J, the junction contained 8 bases not matched to a gene. The CDR3 reads CASSVELGLAGTDTQYF. DNA of the CDR3: TGTGCCAGCAGCGTAGAGTTGGGACTAGCGGGCACAGATACGCAGTATTTT.

This chain uses TRBV6-6 with TRBJ1-2, with D uncertain. CDR1 and CDR2 from the germline V gene are MNHNY and SVGAGI (reference sequence). CDR3 length: 14 residues. V lost 2 bases to trimming and J lost 2 bases, with 9 bases between them. CDR3 loop: CASSYRAGNYGYTF. CDR3 coding DNA: TGTGCCAGCAGTTACCGAGCCGGGAACTATGGCTACACCTTC.

This chain joins TRBV5-1 and TRBJ2-5; 12 bases agree with TRBD2. Germline CDR1 SGHRS, CDR2 YFSETQ. There are 16 residues in the CDR3. Losses at the gene ends were 5 bases for V and 4 bases for J; bases not matched to a gene: 9. CDR3: CASRNGLAGKGETQYF. The DNA for the CDR3 is TGCGCCAGCAGAAATGGACTAGCGGGAAAGGGAGAGACCCAGTACTTC.

This chain links TRBV27 with TRBJ2-3, with 7 bases aligning to TRBD2. V dropped 3 bases and J dropped 5; count of bases not matched to a gene: 8. Germline CDR1 MNHEY, CDR2 SMNVEV (reference sequence). The CDR3 runs to 15 residues. The CDR3 is CASSFKTSFLDTQYF. CDR3 nucleotide sequence: TGTGCCAGCAGTTTTAAGACTAGCTTCCTAGATACGCAGTATTTT.

This chain uses TRBV11-2 with TRBJ2-2; D unresolved. Between the trimmed V and J ends, which lost 6 bases and 4 bases, there was a span of 12 bases. The CDR3 extends over 14 amino acids. The germline gives CDR1 SGHAT, CDR2 FQNNGV. CDR3 DNA: TGTGCCAGCAGGCAGACGGGTGGCACCGGGGAGCTGTTTTTT. Its protein product is CASRQTGGTGELFF.

This clone came up once. The chain couples TRBV11-2 to TRBJ1-2; D is possibly TRBD1 (6 bases). CDR1 SGHAT and CDR2 FQNNGV come from the germline V gene. The CDR3 sequence is 14 residues long. The germline V and J ends were trimmed by 0 bases and 7 bases, with 12 bases remaining between them. The CDR3 DNA follows: TGTGCCAGCAGCTTAGATCTGGACAGCACTGGCTACACCTTC. Translation gives CASSLDLDSTGYTF.

The CDR3 reads CASSLGGRASNEQFF. CDR3 bases: TGTGCCAGCAGCTTAGGCGGGAGGGCCTCCAATGAGCAGTTCTTC. The chain combines TRBV11-3 with TRBJ2-1, with TRBD2 matching 9 bases. J gave up 6 bases and V 1 base, and 4 bases lay outside the gene matches. CDR1 and CDR2 (germline): SGHNT, YENEEA. The CDR3 totals 15 residues.

This CDR3 reads CASSQNGRASSEQYF. For the CDR3, the DNA is TGCGCCAGCAGCCAGAACGGGAGGGCTTCAAGTGAGCAGTACTTC. The chain links TRBV4-1 to TRBJ2-7; TRBD2 aligns across 8 bases. Trimming removed 3 bases from V and 7 bases from J; junction bases left unmatched: 11. The CDR3 has 15 residues. Germline V gives CDR1 MGHRA, CDR2 YSYEKL.

The chain uses TRBV6-4 and TRBJ1-5; 7 bases line up with TRBD1. CDR1 MRHNA and CDR2 SNTAGT come from the germline V gene. V gave up 0 bases and J gave up 4 bases; unmatched junction bases: 15. The length of the CDR3 is 19 residues. Here the CDR3 reads CASSDSNNRPGTENQPQHF. The CDR3 DNA is TGTGCCAGCAGTGACTCGAATAATCGACCCGGGACAGAGAATCAGCCCCAGCATTTT.

The V and J genes are TRBV11-2 and TRBJ1-2, with 8 bases that match TRBD1. The CDR3 length is 15 residues. Unmatched junction bases numbered 6, after V lost 0 bases and J lost 6 bases. Looked up from germline, CDR1 is SGHAT and CDR2 is FQNNGV. CDR3 sequence (DNA): TGTGCCAGCAGCTTAGATCCCCGGGACAGGCATGGCTACACCTTC. As protein: CASSLDPRDRHGYTF.

This chain connects TRBV9 to TRBJ2-3, with TRBD2 matching over 12 bases. Germline CDR1 and CDR2: SGDLS and YYNGEE. V shed 3 bases, J shed 4 bases, and the junction held 3 bases outside the gene matches. The length of the CDR3 is 15 residues. The CDR3 bases are TGTGCCAGCAGCGCTAGCGGGAGGGCCCCAGATACGCAGTATTTT. Translation: CASSASGRAPDTQYF.

V usage is TRBV4-3 and J usage is TRBJ2-2; tentative D call: TRBD1 (5 bases). The CDR3 length is 18 residues. CDR1 LGHNA and CDR2 YSLEER come from the germline V gene. V lost 0 bases to trimming and J lost 8 bases, with 22 bases between them. The CDR3 DNA is TGCGCCAGCAGCCAAGAACCCCCGGCAGGGTCCACTGAGGGGGAGCTGTTTTTT. Protein sequence: CASSQEPPAGSTEGELFF.

The V call is TRBV2, the J call TRBJ2-5; 14 bases are shared with TRBD2. Trimming removed 2 bases from V and 4 bases from J; junction bases left unmatched: 9. Germline lookup yields CDR1 SNHLY and CDR2 FYNNEI. CDR3 size: 18 residues. The CDR3 region is CASSETRLAGGQRETQYF. The CDR3 DNA reads TGTGCCAGCAGTGAAACCAGACTAGCGGGAGGGCAGAGAGAGACCCAGTACTTC.